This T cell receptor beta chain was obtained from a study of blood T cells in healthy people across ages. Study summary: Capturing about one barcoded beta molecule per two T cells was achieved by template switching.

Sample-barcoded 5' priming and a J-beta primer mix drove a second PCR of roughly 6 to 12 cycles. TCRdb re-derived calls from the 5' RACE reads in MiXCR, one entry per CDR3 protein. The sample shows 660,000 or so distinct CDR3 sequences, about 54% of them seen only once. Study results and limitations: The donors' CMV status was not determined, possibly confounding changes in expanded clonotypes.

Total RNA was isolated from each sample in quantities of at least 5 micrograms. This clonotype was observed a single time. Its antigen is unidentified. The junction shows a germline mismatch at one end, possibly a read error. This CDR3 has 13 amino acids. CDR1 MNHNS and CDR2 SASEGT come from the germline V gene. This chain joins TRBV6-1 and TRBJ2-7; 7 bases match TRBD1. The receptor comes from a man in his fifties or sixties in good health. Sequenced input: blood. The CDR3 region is CASYRDSSCEQYF. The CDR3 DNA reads TGTGCCAGTTATCGGGACAGCTCCTGCGAGCAGTACTTC.